This T cell receptor beta chain comes out of a study of blood T cells in healthy people across ages. Findings and caveats of the study: Long-lived and aged donors differed, with more naive CD4+ cells and higher diversity in the long-lived.

The length of the CDR3 is 11 residues. V lost 6 bases and J 1 base, leaving 3 bases between the germline ends. In germline, CDR1 is MNHEY, CDR2 SVGEGT. Primers used in a second PCR of about 6 to 11 cycles were a sample-barcoded 5' primer and a J-beta primer mix. One entry per CDR3 protein results from TCRdb running MiXCR on the 5' RACE reads. Counted here are hundreds of thousands of distinct CDR3 sequences, roughly 21% occurring once; the ten biggest clones make up roughly 3.4%. Per sample, at least 5 micrograms of total RNA were extracted. This clonotype was observed many times. The target antigen is unknown.

This clonotype was sampled from a man in his sixties or seventies in good health. The sample comprised blood. V gene TRBV6-2 or TRBV6-3 combines with J gene TRBJ1-1; D uncertain. The CDR3 sequence is CASSGNTEAFF. The CDR3 nucleotides are TGTGCCAGCAGCGGGAACACTGAAGCTTTCTTT.